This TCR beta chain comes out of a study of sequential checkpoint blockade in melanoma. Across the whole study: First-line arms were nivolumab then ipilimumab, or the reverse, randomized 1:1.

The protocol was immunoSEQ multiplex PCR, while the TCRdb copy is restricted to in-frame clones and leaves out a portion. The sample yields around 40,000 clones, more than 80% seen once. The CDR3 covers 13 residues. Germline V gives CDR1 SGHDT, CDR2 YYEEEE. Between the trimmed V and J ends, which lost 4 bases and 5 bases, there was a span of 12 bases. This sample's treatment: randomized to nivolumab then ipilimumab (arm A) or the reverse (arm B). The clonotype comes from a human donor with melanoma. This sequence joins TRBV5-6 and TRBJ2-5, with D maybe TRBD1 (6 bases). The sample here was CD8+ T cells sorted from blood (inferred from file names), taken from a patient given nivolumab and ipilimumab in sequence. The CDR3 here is CASSGGLIETQYF. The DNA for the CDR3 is TGTGCCAGCAGCGGGGGCTTAATCGAGACCCAGTACTTC.